Listed below are T cell receptor beta chains from one sample, sequenced in a study of cytomegalovirus exposure and HLA in healthy donors. This table comes from immunoSEQ multiplex PCR, and its TCRdb copy is limited to in-frame clones, with some not included. This sample yields 60,000 to 70,000 clones, of which roughly 80% are seen a single time; about 8.3% belongs to the top ten. The sequencing input was PBMCs. The receptors were sampled from a man aged 60 to 75 in good health and CMV-seropositive. Both conserved end residues are part of each CDR3. The D gene is left open where the match is weak. Size tells how often a clone was seen (once, few, many) or the class of an expanded clone, and some rows leave it out.

J gene: TRBJ1-6; D gene: TRBD1; V gene: TRBV2; clone size: NA; CDR3 length: 13; CDR3 DNA: TGTGCCAGCCGAGGACAGGGACCTTCACCCCTCCACTTT; CDR3 protein: CASRGQGPSPLHF
J gene: TRBJ1-5; D gene: NA; V gene: TRBV11-2; clone size: NA; CDR3 length: 14; CDR3 DNA: TGTGCCAGCAGCTTAGGACAGAGCAATCAGCCCCAGCATTTT; CDR3 protein: CASSLGQSNQPQHF
J gene: TRBJ2-4; D gene: TRBD2; V gene: TRBV2; clone size: few; CDR3 length: 14; CDR3 DNA: TGTGCCAGCAGTGGACTAGCGGGGGGGCCGGGTCAGTACTTC; CDR3 protein: CASSGLAGGPGQYF
J gene: TRBJ2-4; D gene: TRBD1; V gene: TRBV19; clone size: NA; CDR3 length: 15; CDR3 DNA: TGTGCCAATCTGGACAGGACCTTAGCCAAAAACATTCAGTACTTC; CDR3 protein: CANLDRTLAKNIQYF
J gene: TRBJ2-7; D gene: NA; V gene: TRBV4-1; clone size: once; CDR3 length: 14; CDR3 DNA: TGCGCCAGCAGCCGACATAGCGGTTTCTACGAGCAGTACTTC; CDR3 protein: CASSRHSGFYEQYF
J gene: TRBJ2-7; D gene: NA; V gene: TRBV2; clone size: NA; CDR3 length: 15; CDR3 DNA: TGTGCCAGCAGTGTGGAGGCTCCGGTCTCCTACGAGCAGTACTTC; CDR3 protein: CASSVEAPVSYEQYF
J gene: TRBJ1-1; D gene: TRBD1; V gene: TRBV10-3; clone size: NA; CDR3 length: 14; CDR3 DNA: TGTGCCATCAGGGGACAGGTGATGAACACTGAAGCTTTCTTT; CDR3 protein: CAIRGQVMNTEAFF
J gene: TRBJ1-1; D gene: NA; V gene: TRBV10-1; clone size: few; CDR3 length: 13; CDR3 DNA: TGCGCCAGCAGCCTCGGGAGTAGTGCTGAAGCTTTCTTT; CDR3 protein: CASSLGSSAEAFF
J gene: TRBJ2-1; D gene: TRBD2; V gene: TRBV19; clone size: NA; CDR3 length: 15; CDR3 DNA: TGTGCCAGTAGTACACTAGCGGGGGGACGAAATGAGCAGTTCTTC; CDR3 protein: CASSTLAGGRNEQFF
J gene: TRBJ1-1; D gene: NA; V gene: TRBV19; clone size: NA; CDR3 length: 14; CDR3 DNA: TGTGCCAGTCTATCGACAGGCTGGAAGGGCAAAGCTTTCTTT; CDR3 protein: CASLSTGWKGKAFF
J gene: TRBJ2-3; D gene: NA; V gene: TRBV29-1; clone size: few; CDR3 length: 13; CDR3 DNA: TGCAGCGCTCGACACCTCAGCACAGATACGCAGTATTTT; CDR3 protein: CSARHLSTDTQYF
J gene: TRBJ2-7; D gene: TRBD1; V gene: TRBV7-8; clone size: once; CDR3 length: 18; CDR3 DNA: TGTGCCAGCAGCTTAGTTGGGGGACAGGGGGTGAGGTTCGGCGAGCAGTACTTC; CDR3 protein: CASSLVGGQGVRFGEQYF
J gene: TRBJ1-3; D gene: NA; V gene: TRBV18; clone size: NA; CDR3 length: 14; CDR3 DNA: TGTGCCAGCTCGCGCGGAGGCACCTTGGACACCATATATTTT; CDR3 protein: CASSRGGTLDTIYF
J gene: TRBJ1-2; D gene: NA; V gene: TRBV6-6; clone size: NA; CDR3 length: 16; CDR3 DNA: TGTGCCAGCATCATCGGCGGGAGTCAAAGGGGTTATGGCTACACCTTC; CDR3 protein: CASIIGGSQRGYGYTF
J gene: TRBJ2-1; D gene: NA; V gene: TRBV6-5; clone size: NA; CDR3 length: 11; CDR3 DNA: TGTGCCAGCAGTTACCAGAATGAGCAGTTCTTC; CDR3 protein: CASSYQNEQFF
J gene: TRBJ1-2; D gene: TRBD1; V gene: TRBV6-5; clone size: NA; CDR3 length: 13; CDR3 DNA: TGTGCCAGCAGTTGGGGACAGGGGAATGGCTACACCTTC; CDR3 protein: CASSWGQGNGYTF